This TCR beta chain is from a study of T cell responses to AZD1222 COVID-19 vaccine. This table comes from immunoSEQ multiplex PCR, and its TCRdb copy is limited to in-frame clones, with some not included. The table includes about 150,000 clones, around 87% detected once. Sequences were derived from peripheral blood, sampled 28 days after the second AZD1222 dose. The TCR originated in an adult who received the AZD1222 COVID-19 vaccine.

In DNA form, the CDR3 reads TGTGCCAGTAGTATCGGGACAGACACAGATACGCAGTATTTT. It is translated as CASSIGTDTDTQYF. The J gene is TRBJ2-3, the V gene TRBV19, with 7 positions matching TRBD1. The CDR3 totals 14 residues. Unmatched junction bases numbered 2, after V lost 3 bases and J lost 2 bases. CDR1 and CDR2 from the germline V gene are LNHDA and SQIVND (reference sequence).